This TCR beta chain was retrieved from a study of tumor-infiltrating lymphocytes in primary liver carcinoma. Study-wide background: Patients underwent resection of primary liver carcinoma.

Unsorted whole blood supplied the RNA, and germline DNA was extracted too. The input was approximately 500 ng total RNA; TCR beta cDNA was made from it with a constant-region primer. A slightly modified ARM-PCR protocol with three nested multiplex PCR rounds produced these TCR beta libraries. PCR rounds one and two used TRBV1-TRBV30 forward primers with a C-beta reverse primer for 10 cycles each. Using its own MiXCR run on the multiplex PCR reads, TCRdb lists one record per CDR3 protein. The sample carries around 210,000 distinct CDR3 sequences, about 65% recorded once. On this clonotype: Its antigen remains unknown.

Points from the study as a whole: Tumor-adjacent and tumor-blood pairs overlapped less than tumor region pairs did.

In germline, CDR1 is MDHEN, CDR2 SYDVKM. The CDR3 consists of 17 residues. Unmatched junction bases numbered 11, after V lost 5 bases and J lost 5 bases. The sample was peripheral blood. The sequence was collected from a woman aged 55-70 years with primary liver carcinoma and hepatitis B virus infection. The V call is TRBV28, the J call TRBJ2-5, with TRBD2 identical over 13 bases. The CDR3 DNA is TGTGCCAGCAGTCCCTGGACTAGCGGGAGAAAATCGGAGACCCAGTACTTC. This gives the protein CASSPWTSGRKSETQYF.